A single sample gave rise to the 18 T cell receptor beta chains below, sequenced in a study of blood T cell repertoires in COVID-19. The assay was immunoSEQ multiplex PCR, and TCRdb's table has in-frame clones only and misses some. The sample gives about 440,000 clones, around 89% of which show up once; around 12% is in the top ten. The sequenced sample consisted of peripheral blood. Every receptor here comes from a woman aged 50 to 60 with COVID-19, enrolled during active disease.

In this sample, this clone turned up once. V and J are TRBV7-9 and TRBJ2-2; unclear D gene. V was pared by 7 bases and J by 7 bases, with 10 bases between. CDR1 and CDR2 from the germline V gene are SEHNR and FQNEAQ (reference sequence). The CDR3 extends over 12 amino acids. The CDR3 bases are TGTGCCAGCACAGTATCGGGCGGGGAGCTGTTTTTT. Translating it yields CASTVSGGELFF.

V gene TRBV25-1 combines with J gene TRBJ1-2; 7 bases match TRBD1. Germline CDR1 reads MGHDK; CDR2 reads SYGVNS. The CDR3 is 14 amino acids. The V segment lost 7 bases and the J segment 3 bases; nucleotides outside the gene matches: 8. CDR3 bases: TGTGCCAGCACTGAGACAGGGTCCCACTATGGCTACACCTTC. It is translated as CASTETGSHYGYTF.

The rearrangement joins TRBV2 to TRBJ1-1; 7 bases align to TRBD1. Germline V gene data show CDR1 as SNHLY and CDR2 as FYNNEI. V shed 6 bases, J shed 1 base, and the junction held 5 bases outside the gene matches. The CDR3 has 14 amino acids. CDR3 bases: TGTGCCAGCAGACCTTACAGGGGGAACACTGAAGCTTTCTTT. Protein: CASRPYRGNTEAFF.

The CDR3 bases are TGTGCCAGCTCACCGCCCGGGACAGCGAGCTATGGCTACACCTTC. Translated: CASSPPGTASYGYTF. The J gene is TRBJ1-2, the V gene TRBV18, with 7 bases matching TRBD1. Germline V lookup: CDR1 KGHSH, CDR2 LQKENI. Trimming removed 3 bases from V and 4 bases from J; junction bases left unmatched: 8. The CDR3 contains 15 residues. The full variable domain, completed using reference TRBV18 and TRBJ1-2, is NAGVMQNPRHLVRRRGQEARLRCSPMKGHSHVYWYRQLPEEGLKFMVYLQKENIIDESGMPKERFSAEFPKEGPSILRIQQVVRGDSAAYFCASSPPGTASYGYTFGSGTRLTVV.

The chain carries TRBV5-1 and TRBJ1-1, with 7 bases aligning to TRBD1. Germline V lookup: CDR1 SGHRS, CDR2 YFSETQ. The junction had 9 bases not matched to a gene; V was cut back by 5 bases and J by 8 bases. The CDR3 is 13 residues long. Written as DNA, the CDR3 is TGCGCCAGCAGTGACTCTCCACAGGGGGAAGCTTTCTTT. Amino acids: CASSDSPQGEAFF. The full variable domain, with the rest looked up from reference TRBV5-1 and TRBJ1-1, is KAGVTQTPRYLIKTRGQQVTLSCSPISGHRSVSWYQQTPGQGLQFLFEYFSETQRNKGNFPGRFSGRQFSNSRSEMNVSTLELGDSALYLCASSDSPQGEAFFGQGTRLTVV.

The chain is built from TRBV2 and TRBJ1-1, with no clear D. The V end was cut by 6 bases, the J end by 4 bases, with 15 bases between. Germline CDR1 is SNHLY and CDR2 is FYNNEI. There are 14 residues in the CDR3. The CDR3 region is CASSEQFAGTEAFF. CDR3 coding DNA: TGTGCCAGCAGCGAACAGTTCGCGGGCACTGAAGCTTTCTTT. The full variable domain, with the rest looked up from reference TRBV2 and TRBJ1-1, is EPEVTQTPSHQVTQMGQEVILRCVPISNHLYFYWYRQILGQKVEFLVSFYNNEISEKSEIFDDQFSVERPDGSNFTLKIRSTKLEDSAMYFCASSEQFAGTEAFFGQGTRLTVV.

The V and J genes are TRBV13 and TRBJ2-1; TRBD1 aligns across 12 bases. CDR1 is PRHDT and CDR2 is FYEKMQ in the germline V gene (reference sequence). V trimming: 3 bases; J trimming: 15 bases; junction bases outside the gene matches: 3. The CDR3 runs to 12 residues. CDR3 amino acids: CASSFGTGGLFF. CDR3 nucleotides: TGTGCCAGCAGCTTCGGGACAGGGGGCTTGTTCTTC.

V gene TRBV3-1 (or the pseudogene TRBV3-2) combines with J gene TRBJ1-4, with D possibly matching TRBD1 (5 bases). CDR1 and CDR2 from the germline V gene are LGHDT and YNNKEL (reference sequence). Deletions cut 1 base from V and 10 bases from J, with 13 bases between. CDR3 size: 14 residues. CDR3 residues: CASSQAGSLGKLFF. The CDR3 bases are TGTGCCAGCAGCCAAGCAGGGTCTTTAGGAAAACTGTTTTTT.

The CDR3 DNA is TGCGCCAGCAGCCAAGATCGGGGGGCGAATGGCTACACCTTC. Translation: CASSQDRGANGYTF. The rearrangement uses TRBV4-1 and TRBJ1-2, with a weak D call TRBD1 (6 bases). With 0 bases removed from V and 6 bases from J, the gap between germline ends came to 11 bases. Germline V lookup: CDR1 MGHRA, CDR2 YSYEKL. The CDR3 consists of 14 residues.

The V call is TRBV7-9, the J call TRBJ2-7; a possible D gene is TRBD2 (5 bases). This CDR3 has 14 amino acids. The V and J ends lost 0 bases and 5 bases respectively, with 11 bases between them. Germline lookup yields CDR1 SEHNR and CDR2 FQNEAQ (reference sequence). The CDR3 loop is CASSLAVEGHEQYF. CDR3 nucleotides: TGTGCCAGCAGCTTAGCGGTCGAGGGTCACGAGCAGTACTTC.

This chain connects TRBV6-5 to TRBJ1-4, with D possibly being TRBD1 (5 bases). The CDR3 is made up of 12 amino acids. Germline-derived CDR1 and CDR2 are MNHEY and SVGAGI. Trimming cost V 4 bases and J 7 bases, with 7 bases left between them. CDR3 region: CASSFQGEKLFF. DNA of the CDR3: TGTGCCAGCAGTTTCCAGGGTGAAAAACTGTTTTTT.

The rearrangement joins TRBV19 to TRBJ1-5; possible D gene TRBD1, 5 bases. The CDR3 is 15 residues long. Germline CDR1 and CDR2: LNHDA and SQIVND (reference sequence). V was pared by 7 bases and J by 5 bases, with 18 bases between. CDR3 sequence (DNA): TGTGCCAGTACTCCCCAGGGACTGCTCGATCAGCCCCAGCATTTT. It encodes CASTPQGLLDQPQHF.

This chain connects TRBV6-1 to TRBJ1-1; D uncertain. V was trimmed by 3 bases and J by 0 bases, leaving 11 bases between them. The length of the CDR3 is 15 residues. CDR1 and CDR2 (germline): MNHNS, SASEGT. CDR3 in DNA: TGTGCCAGCAGTGATCTGAGGGCCATGAACACTGAAGCTTTCTTT. Translation: CASSDLRAMNTEAFF.

This clone showed up just a few times. This chain links TRBV7-9 with TRBJ2-2; 10 nucleotides align to TRBD1. CDR3 size: 18 residues. Germline V gene sequence: CDR1 SEHNR, CDR2 FQNEAQ (reference sequence). Unmatched junction bases numbered 9, after V lost 2 bases and J lost 3 bases. The CDR3 reads CASSLIPYGTGDTGELFF. The CDR3 DNA reads TGTGCCAGCAGCTTAATTCCCTATGGGACAGGGGACACCGGGGAGCTGTTTTTT.

This chain connects TRBV12-5 to TRBJ2-1, with D possibly TRBD2 on 6 matching bases. Germline V gene lookup returns CDR1 LGHNT and CDR2 FRNRAP. This CDR3 is 20 amino acids long. V was shortened by 2 bases and J by 0 bases, with 23 bases between the two germline ends. In nucleotides, the CDR3 is TGTGCTAGTGGTTTGATAGTGGGGGGAATGGGCACGAGCTCCTACAATGAGCAGTTCTTC. It codes for CASGLIVGGMGTSSYNEQFF.

The gene calls are TRBV7-9 and TRBJ1-1; tentative D call: TRBD1 (5 bases). The CDR3 consists of 14 residues. The V and J ends lost 5 bases and 3 bases respectively, with 13 bases between them. Germline-derived CDR1 and CDR2 are SEHNR and FQNEAQ (reference sequence). CDR3 protein: CASSESATDTEAFF. Written as DNA, the CDR3 is TGTGCCAGCAGCGAATCGGCGACAGACACTGAAGCTTTCTTT. Variable domain in full (rest from reference TRBV7-9 and TRBJ1-1): DTGVSQNPRHKITKRGQNVTFRCDPISEHNRLYWYRQTLGQGPEFLTYFQNEAQLEKSRLLSDRFSAERPKGSFSTLEIQRTEQGDSAMYLCASSESATDTEAFFGQGTRLTVV.

This chain joins TRBV5-4 and TRBJ2-1, with a possible D match to TRBD1 (6 bases). Germline V gives CDR1 SGHNT, CDR2 YYREEE (reference sequence). Trimming cost V 4 bases and J 5 bases, with 13 bases left between them. CDR3 length: 14 amino acids. The CDR3 DNA sequence: TGTGCCAGCAGCGTACAGGGTCAAAACAATGAGCAGTTCTTC. Translating gives CASSVQGQNNEQFF.

The CDR3 DNA sequence: TGTGCCAGTTCGACAGCCTTGCAAGAGACCCAGTACTTC. Translating gives CASSTALQETQYF. The chain has TRBV19 and TRBJ2-5; tentative D call: TRBD1 (5 bases). Germline CDR1 reads LNHDA; CDR2 reads SQIVND (reference sequence). CDR3 length equals 13 residues. V was clipped by 8 bases and J by 2 bases, with 12 bases between them.